The present T cell receptor (beta chain) was sequenced within a study of cytomegalovirus exposure and HLA in healthy donors. Whole-study results and caveats: Associated with cytomegalovirus, according to the listing, were around 170 TCR beta chains. Most TCR sequences were seen very rarely across donors, but some public TCRs occurred in many. Confirmation was obtained in vitro that a few CMV-associated chains are specific for CMV antigens.

Libraries were prepared by immunoSEQ multiplex PCR; TCRdb keeps only in-frame clonotypes and omits some of them. The data contain roughly 63,000 clones, 89% of them singletons. V lost 1 base, J lost 6 bases, and 10 bases lay in between. The CDR3 contains 13 residues. CDR1 GTSNPN and CDR2 SVGIG come from the germline V gene (reference sequence). Concerning this clone: Its antigen is unknown.

The receptor comes from a woman younger than 30 in good health and CMV-seronegative. The J gene is TRBJ1-5, the V gene TRBV30; tentative D call: TRBD1 (5 bases). Sequencing input: PBMCs. CDR3 residues: CAWSGQGRQPQHF. The CDR3 nucleotides read TGTGCCTGGAGTGGGCAGGGCCGTCAGCCCCAGCATTTT.